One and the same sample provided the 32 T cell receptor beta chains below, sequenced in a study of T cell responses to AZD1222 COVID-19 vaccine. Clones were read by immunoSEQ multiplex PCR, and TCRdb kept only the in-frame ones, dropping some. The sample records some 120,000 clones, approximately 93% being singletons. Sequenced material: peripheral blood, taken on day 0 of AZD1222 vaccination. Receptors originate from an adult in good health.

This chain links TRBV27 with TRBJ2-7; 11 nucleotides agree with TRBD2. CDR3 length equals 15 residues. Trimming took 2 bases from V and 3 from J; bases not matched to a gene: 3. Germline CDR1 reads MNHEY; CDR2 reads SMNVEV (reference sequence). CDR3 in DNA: TGTGCCAGCAGTTTAACGGGACTAGCGGACTACGAGCAGTACTTC. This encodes CASSLTGLADYEQYF.

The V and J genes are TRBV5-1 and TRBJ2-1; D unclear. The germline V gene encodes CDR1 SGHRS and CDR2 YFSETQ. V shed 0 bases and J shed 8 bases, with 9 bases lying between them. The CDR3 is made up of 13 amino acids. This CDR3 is CASSLAGFDEQFF. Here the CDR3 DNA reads TGCGCCAGCAGCTTGGCTGGGTTCGATGAGCAGTTCTTC.

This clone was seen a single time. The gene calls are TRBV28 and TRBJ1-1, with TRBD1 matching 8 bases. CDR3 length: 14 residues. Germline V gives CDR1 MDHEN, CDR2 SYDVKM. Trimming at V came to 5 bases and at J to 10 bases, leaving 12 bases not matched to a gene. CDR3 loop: CASSRDRWTGSAFF. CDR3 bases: TGTGCCAGCAGTCGGGACAGGTGGACAGGGTCAGCTTTCTTT.

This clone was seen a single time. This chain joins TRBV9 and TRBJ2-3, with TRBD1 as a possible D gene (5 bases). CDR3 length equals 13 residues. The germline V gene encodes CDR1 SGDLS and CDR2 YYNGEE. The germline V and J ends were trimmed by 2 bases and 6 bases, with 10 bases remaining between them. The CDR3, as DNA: TGTGCCAGCAGCGTCGCGACAGCCGATACGCAGTATTTT. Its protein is CASSVATADTQYF.

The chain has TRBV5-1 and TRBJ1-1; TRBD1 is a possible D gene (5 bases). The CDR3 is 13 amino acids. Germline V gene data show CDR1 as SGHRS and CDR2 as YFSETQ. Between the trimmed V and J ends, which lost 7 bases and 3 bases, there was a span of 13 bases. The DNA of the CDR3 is TGCGCCAGCGGGGAGGGACTCGACACTGAAGCTTTCTTT. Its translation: CASGEGLDTEAFF.

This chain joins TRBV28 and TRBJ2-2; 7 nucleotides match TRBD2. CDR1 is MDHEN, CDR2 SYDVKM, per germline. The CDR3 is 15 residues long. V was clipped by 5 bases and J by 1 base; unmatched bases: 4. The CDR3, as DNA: TGTGCCAGCAGTCCAGCGGGAATGAACACCGGGGAGCTGTTTTTT. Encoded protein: CASSPAGMNTGELFF.

The DNA for the CDR3 is TGTGCCAGCATACCCTCCCGGGGACTAAATCAGCCCCAGCATTTT. Translating it yields CASIPSRGLNQPQHF. The chain couples TRBV27 to TRBJ1-5; possibly TRBD1 for D (5 bases). This CDR3 has 15 amino acids. V shed 7 bases and J shed 4 bases, with 17 bases lying between them. CDR1 MNHEY and CDR2 SMNVEV come from the germline V gene (reference sequence).

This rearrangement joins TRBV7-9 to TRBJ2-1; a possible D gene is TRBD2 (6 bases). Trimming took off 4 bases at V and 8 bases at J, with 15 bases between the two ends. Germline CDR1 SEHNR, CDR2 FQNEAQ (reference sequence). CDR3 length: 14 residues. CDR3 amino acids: CASSSSIREYEQFF. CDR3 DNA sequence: TGTGCCAGCAGCTCATCAATACGGGAGTATGAGCAGTTCTTC.

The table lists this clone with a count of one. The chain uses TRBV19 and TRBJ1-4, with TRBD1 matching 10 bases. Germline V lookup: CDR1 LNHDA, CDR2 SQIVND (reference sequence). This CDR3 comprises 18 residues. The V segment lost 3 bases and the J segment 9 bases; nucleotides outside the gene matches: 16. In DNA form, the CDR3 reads TGTGCCAGTAGTATCATGGGACAGGGGACCGAACTAATGAAAAAACTGTTTTTT. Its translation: CASSIMGQGTELMKKLFF. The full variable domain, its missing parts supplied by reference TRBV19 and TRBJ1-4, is DGGITQSPKYLFRKEGQNVTLSCEQNLNHDAMYWYRQDPGQGLRLIYYSQIVNDFQKGDIAEGYSVSREKKESFPLTVTSAQKNPTAFYLCASSIMGQGTELMKKLFFGSGTQLSVL.

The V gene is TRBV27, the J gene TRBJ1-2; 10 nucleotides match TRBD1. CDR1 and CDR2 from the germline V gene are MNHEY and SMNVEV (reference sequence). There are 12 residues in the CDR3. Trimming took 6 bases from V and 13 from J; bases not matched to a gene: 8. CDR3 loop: CASRTRQGACTF. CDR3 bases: TGTGCCAGCAGGACGAGACAGGGGGCGTGCACCTTC.

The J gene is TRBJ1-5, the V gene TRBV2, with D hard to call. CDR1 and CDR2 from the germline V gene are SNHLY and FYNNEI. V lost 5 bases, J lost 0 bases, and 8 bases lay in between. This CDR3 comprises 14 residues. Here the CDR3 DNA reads TGTGCCAGCAGTTGGACTCTTAGCAATCAGCCCCAGCATTTT. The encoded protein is CASSWTLSNQPQHF.

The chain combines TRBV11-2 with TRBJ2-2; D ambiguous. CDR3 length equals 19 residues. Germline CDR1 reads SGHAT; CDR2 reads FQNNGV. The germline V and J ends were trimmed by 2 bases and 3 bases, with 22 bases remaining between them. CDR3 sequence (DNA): TGTGCCAGCAGCTTAAAGGGCTATTTCCCCCAATTGGACACCGGGGAGCTGTTTTTT. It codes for CASSLKGYFPQLDTGELFF. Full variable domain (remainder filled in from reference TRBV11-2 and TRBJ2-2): EAGVAQSPRYKIIEKRQSVAFWCNPISGHATLYWYQQILGQGPKLLIQFQNNGVVDDSQLPKDRFSAERLKGVDSTLKIQPAKLEDSAVYLCASSLKGYFPQLDTGELFFGEGSRLTVL.

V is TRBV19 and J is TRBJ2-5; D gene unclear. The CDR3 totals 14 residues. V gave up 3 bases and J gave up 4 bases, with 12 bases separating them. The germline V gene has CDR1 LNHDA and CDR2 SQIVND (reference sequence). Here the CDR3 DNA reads TGTGCCAGTAGTATCGCCTCCGTCTCAGAGACCCAGTACTTC. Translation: CASSIASVSETQYF.

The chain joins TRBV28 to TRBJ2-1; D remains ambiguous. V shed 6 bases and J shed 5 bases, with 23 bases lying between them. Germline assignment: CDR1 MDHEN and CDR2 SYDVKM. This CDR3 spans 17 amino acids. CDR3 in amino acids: CASRRRVRGNLDNEQFF. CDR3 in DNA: TGTGCCAGCAGAAGAAGGGTTCGAGGAAACTTGGACAATGAGCAGTTCTTC.

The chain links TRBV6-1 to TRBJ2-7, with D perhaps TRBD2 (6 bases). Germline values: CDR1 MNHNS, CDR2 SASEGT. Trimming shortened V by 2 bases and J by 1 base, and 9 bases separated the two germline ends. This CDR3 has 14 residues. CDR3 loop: CASSEMRGSYEQYF. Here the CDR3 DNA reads TGTGCCAGCAGTGAAATGCGGGGTTCCTACGAGCAGTACTTC.

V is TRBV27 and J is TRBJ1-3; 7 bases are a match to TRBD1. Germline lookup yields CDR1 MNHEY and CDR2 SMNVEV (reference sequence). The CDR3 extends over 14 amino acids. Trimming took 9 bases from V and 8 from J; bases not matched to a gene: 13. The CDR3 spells CASTTGSVVDTIYF. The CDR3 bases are TGTGCCAGTACGACAGGGTCGGTTGTAGACACCATATATTTT.

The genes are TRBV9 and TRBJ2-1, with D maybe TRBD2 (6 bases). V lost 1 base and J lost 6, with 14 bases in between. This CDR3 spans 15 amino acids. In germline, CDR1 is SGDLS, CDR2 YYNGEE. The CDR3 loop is CASSVTSGPSNEQFF. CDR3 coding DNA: TGTGCCAGCAGCGTAACCAGCGGGCCCTCCAATGAGCAGTTCTTC.

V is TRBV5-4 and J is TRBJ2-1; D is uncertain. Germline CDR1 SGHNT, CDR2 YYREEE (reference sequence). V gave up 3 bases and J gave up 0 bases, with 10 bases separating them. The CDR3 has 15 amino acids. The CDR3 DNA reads TGTGCCAGCAGCTCAGGTCATCCCTCCTACAATGAGCAGTTCTTC. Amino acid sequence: CASSSGHPSYNEQFF.

The CDR3: CASSLGAMAEAFF. CDR3 coding DNA: TGTGCCAGCAGCTTAGGGGCGATGGCTGAAGCTTTCTTT. The chain joins TRBV11-2 to TRBJ1-1; D remains unclear. This CDR3 has 13 residues. Germline-derived CDR1 and CDR2 are SGHAT and FQNNGV. Trimming took 1 base from V and 6 from J, leaving 9 bases between them.

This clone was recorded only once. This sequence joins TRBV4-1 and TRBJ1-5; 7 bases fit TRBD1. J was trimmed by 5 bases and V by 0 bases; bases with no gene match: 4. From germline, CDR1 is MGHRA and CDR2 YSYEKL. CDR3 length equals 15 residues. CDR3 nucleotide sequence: TGCGCCAGCAGCCAAGAGGGACAGCAACATCAGCCCCAGCATTTT. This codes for CASSQEGQQHQPQHF.

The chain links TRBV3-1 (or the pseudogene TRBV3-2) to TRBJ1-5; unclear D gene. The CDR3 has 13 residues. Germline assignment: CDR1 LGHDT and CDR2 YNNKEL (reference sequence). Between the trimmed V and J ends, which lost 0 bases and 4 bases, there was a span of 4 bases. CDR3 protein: CASSQDGNQPQHF. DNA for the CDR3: TGTGCCAGCAGCCAAGATGGAAATCAGCCCCAGCATTTT.

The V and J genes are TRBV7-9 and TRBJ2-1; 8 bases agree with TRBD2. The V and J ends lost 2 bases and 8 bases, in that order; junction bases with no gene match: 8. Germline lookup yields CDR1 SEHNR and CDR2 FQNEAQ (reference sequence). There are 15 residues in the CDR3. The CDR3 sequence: CASSLLTAGGHEQFF. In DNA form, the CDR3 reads TGTGCCAGCAGCTTATTGACGGCGGGAGGCCATGAGCAGTTCTTC.

CDR3 coding DNA: TGCGCCAGCAGCTTGGGACCGGGCGCGAACACCGGGGAGCTGTTTTTT. Translated: CASSLGPGANTGELFF. The rearrangement joins TRBV5-1 to TRBJ2-2; D unclear. CDR1 and CDR2 (germline): SGHRS, YFSETQ. V was pared by 0 bases and J by 0 bases, with 9 bases between. This CDR3 has 16 residues.

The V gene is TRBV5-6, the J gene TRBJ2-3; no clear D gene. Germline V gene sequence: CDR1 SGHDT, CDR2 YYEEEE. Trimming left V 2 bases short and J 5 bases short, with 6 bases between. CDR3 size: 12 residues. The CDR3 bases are TGTGCCAGCAGCTTCTCAGGAGATACGCAGTATTTT. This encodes CASSFSGDTQYF.

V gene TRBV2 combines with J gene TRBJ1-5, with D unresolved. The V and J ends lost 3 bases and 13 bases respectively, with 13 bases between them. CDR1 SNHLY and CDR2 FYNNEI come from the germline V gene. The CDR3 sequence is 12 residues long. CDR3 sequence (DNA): TGTGCCAGCAGTGAGAGTATGAGTACACAGCATTTT. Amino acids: CASSESMSTQHF.

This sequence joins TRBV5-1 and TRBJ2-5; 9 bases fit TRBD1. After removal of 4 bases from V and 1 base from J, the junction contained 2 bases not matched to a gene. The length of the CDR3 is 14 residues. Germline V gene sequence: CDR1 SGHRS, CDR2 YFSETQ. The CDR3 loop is CASSPGQGQETQYF. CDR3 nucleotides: TGCGCCAGCAGCCCGGGACAGGGCCAAGAGACCCAGTACTTC.

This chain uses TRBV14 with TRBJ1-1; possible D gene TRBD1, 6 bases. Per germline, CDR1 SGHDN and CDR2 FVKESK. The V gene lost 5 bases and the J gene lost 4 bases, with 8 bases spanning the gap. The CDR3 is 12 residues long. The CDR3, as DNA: TGTGCCAGCAGCTCAGGGGCCACTGAAGCTTTCTTT. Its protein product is CASSSGATEAFF.

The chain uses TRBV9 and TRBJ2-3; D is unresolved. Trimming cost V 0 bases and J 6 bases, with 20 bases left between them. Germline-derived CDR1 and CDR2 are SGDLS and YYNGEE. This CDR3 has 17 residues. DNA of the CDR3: TGTGCCAGCAGCGTAGCTGATGTTGTGGGAACGGTGGATACGCAGTATTTT. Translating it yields CASSVADVVGTVDTQYF.

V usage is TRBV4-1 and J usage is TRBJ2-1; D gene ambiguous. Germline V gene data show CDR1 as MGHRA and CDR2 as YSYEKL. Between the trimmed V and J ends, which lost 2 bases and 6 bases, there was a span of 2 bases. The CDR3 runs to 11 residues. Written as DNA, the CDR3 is TGCGCCAGCAGCCAACTCAATGAGCAGTTCTTC. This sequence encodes CASSQLNEQFF.

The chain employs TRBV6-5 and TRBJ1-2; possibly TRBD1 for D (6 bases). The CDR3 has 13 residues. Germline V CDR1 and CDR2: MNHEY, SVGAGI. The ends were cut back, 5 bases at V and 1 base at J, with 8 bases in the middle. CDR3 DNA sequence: TGTGCCAGCAGTATACAGGGTAACTATGGCTACACCTTC. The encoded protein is CASSIQGNYGYTF.

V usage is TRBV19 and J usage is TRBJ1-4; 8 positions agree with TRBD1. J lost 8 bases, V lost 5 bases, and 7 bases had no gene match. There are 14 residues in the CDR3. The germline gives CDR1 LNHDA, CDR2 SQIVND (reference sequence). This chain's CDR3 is CASSAQGAAEKLFF. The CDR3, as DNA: TGTGCCAGTAGTGCCCAGGGGGCAGCGGAAAAACTGTTTTTT.

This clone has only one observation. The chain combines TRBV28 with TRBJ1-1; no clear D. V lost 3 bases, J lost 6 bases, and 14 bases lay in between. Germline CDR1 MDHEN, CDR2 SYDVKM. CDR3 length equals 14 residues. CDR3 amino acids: CASSLVAEDAEAFF. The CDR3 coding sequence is TGTGCCAGCAGTTTGGTGGCCGAGGATGCTGAAGCTTTCTTT.